What follows are 8 T cell receptor beta chains derived from one specimen sequenced in a study of Ad26.COV2.S vaccination and SARS-CoV-2 variants. Sequenced by immunoSEQ multiplex PCR; TCRdb stores in-frame clones only, minus some. This sample yields about 350,000 clones, of which 88% are seen a single time; 6.4% belongs to the top ten. Indicated treatment: approximately 18 received Ad26.COV2.S at low or high dose, single or two shots; 5 received placebo; per-sample allocation not given. Samples came from day 63 after the first vaccine or placebo injection. This sample comprised peripheral blood, obtained in a trial of Ad26.COV2.S vaccine versus placebo. The receptors derive from a person between 18 and 65 years old who received the Ad26.COV2.S COVID-19 vaccine or a placebo.

The genes are TRBV7-3 and TRBJ1-5, with D possibly being TRBD1 (5 bases). V was clipped by 1 base and J by 8 bases, with 12 bases between them. This CDR3 spans 14 amino acids. CDR1 SGHTA and CDR2 FQGTGA come from the germline V gene. The CDR3 protein is CASSLNGGREPQHF. CDR3 DNA sequence: TGTGCCAGCAGCTTAAACGGGGGAAGGGAGCCCCAGCATTTT.

This chain links TRBV11-2 with TRBJ2-1; 7 bases match TRBD1. This CDR3 has 16 amino acids. V dropped 5 bases and J dropped 4; count of bases not matched to a gene: 11. Germline V gene data show CDR1 as SGHAT and CDR2 as FQNNGV. The CDR3 reads CASSKNRQGTYNEQFF. In nucleotides, the CDR3 is TGTGCCAGCAGCAAGAACCGACAGGGCACGTACAATGAGCAGTTCTTC.

The chain recombines TRBV6-5 with TRBJ1-2; D call uncertain. With 6 bases removed from V and 8 bases from J, the gap between germline ends came to 19 bases. The CDR3 has 14 residues. Germline V CDR1 and CDR2: MNHEY, SVGAGI. The CDR3 sequence is CASSLDSYRLGYTF. DNA for the CDR3: TGTGCCAGCAGCCTGGACTCTTACCGACTAGGCTACACCTTC.

Only one count was recorded for this clone. V is TRBV27 and J is TRBJ2-7, with 9 bases matching TRBD2. CDR3 length: 14 residues. Germline CDR1 reads MNHEY; CDR2 reads SMNVEV (reference sequence). With V trimmed by 0 bases and J by 4 bases, 1 base remained unmatched. CDR3 coding DNA: TGTGCCAGCAGTTTATCCCTAGCGGGATACGAGCAGTACTTC. Translating gives CASSLSLAGYEQYF.

The rearrangement joins TRBV3-1 (or the pseudogene TRBV3-2) to TRBJ1-4; D not resolved. CDR1 and CDR2 (germline): LGHDT, YNNKEL (reference sequence). This CDR3 is 14 amino acids long. The V and J ends lost 6 bases and 8 bases respectively, with 16 bases between them. The CDR3 DNA follows: TGTGCCAGCAGTGGAGCCTCAATACGGGAAAAACTGTTTTTT. It codes for CASSGASIREKLFF.

The J gene is TRBJ2-7, the V gene TRBV27; D call uncertain. CDR1 and CDR2 (germline): MNHEY, SMNVEV (reference sequence). Between the trimmed V and J ends, which lost 4 bases and 4 bases, there was a span of 5 bases. This CDR3 comprises 11 residues. The CDR3 bases are TGTGCCAGCAGTTCCGGATACGAGCAGTACTTC. It encodes CASSSGYEQYF.

The J gene is TRBJ1-3, the V gene TRBV15; D gene unclear. The CDR3 is 15 amino acids. The germline CDR1 and CDR2 sequences are LNHNV and YYDKDF (reference sequence). Trimming removed 3 bases at V and 0 bases at J, with 9 bases between. DNA of the CDR3: TGTGCCACCAGCAGGGACGTGAGCTCTGGAAACACCATATATTTT. It codes for CATSRDVSSGNTIYF. Using reference TRBV15 and TRBJ1-3 for the parts outside the CDR3, the full variable domain is DAMVIQNPRYQVTQFGKPVTLSCSQTLNHNVMYWYQQKSSQAPKLLFHYYDKDFNNEADTPDNFQSRRPNTSFCFLDIRSPGLGDTAMYLCATSRDVSSGNTIYFGEGSWLTVV.

The chain combines TRBV12-5 with TRBJ1-2, with 8 bases aligning to TRBD1. The junction had 9 bases not matched to a gene; V was cut back by 1 base and J by 8 bases. The CDR3 has 15 amino acids. Germline V gives CDR1 LGHNT, CDR2 FRNRAP. CDR3 region: CASGLGAGTGGGYTF. DNA for the CDR3: TGTGCTAGTGGTTTGGGCGCCGGGACAGGAGGAGGCTACACCTTC.